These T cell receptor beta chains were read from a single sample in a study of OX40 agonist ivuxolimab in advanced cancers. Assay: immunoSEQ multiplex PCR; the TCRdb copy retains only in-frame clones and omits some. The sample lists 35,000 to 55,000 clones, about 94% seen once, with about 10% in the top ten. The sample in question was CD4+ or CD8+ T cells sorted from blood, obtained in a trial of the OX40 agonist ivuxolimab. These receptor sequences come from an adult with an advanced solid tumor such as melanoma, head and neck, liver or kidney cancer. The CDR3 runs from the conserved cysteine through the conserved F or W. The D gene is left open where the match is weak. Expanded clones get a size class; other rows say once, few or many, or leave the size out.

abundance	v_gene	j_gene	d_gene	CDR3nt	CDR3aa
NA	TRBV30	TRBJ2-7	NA	TGTGCCTGGAGTGTTGGGGGAGGCGGGACCTACGAGCAGTACTTC	CAWSVGGGGTYEQYF
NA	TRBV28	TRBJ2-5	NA	TGTGCCAGCAGGGGGGCTTCCTGGACCCAGTACTTC	CASRGASWTQYF
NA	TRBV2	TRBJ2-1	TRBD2	TGTGCCAGCAGTGACCCGGGACTAGCGGGAGTCAATGAGCAGTTCTTC	CASSDPGLAGVNEQFF
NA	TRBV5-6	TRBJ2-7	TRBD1	TGTGCCAGCAGTTCCACACCCGGGACAGGGCGCTACGAGCAGTACTTC	CASSSTPGTGRYEQYF
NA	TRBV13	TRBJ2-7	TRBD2	TGTGCCAGCAGTGCTGGAGGACTAGCGGTATCCTACGAGCAGTACTTC	CASSAGGLAVSYEQYF
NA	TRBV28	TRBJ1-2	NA	TGTGCCAGCAGGTATTCCGATGGCTACACCTTC	CASRYSDGYTF
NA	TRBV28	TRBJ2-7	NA	TGTGCGGGGTTCCGGTACGAGCAGTACTTC	CAGFRYEQYF
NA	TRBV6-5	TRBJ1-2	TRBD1	TGTGCCAGCAGTCGACAGGGGGGTTGGGACTATGGCTACACCTTC	CASSRQGGWDYGYTF
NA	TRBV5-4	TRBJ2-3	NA	TGTGCCAGCAGCTTGTATTCTGCAGGTGGGGATACGCAGTATTTT	CASSLYSAGGDTQYF
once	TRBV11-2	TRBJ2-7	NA	TGTGCCAGCAGCTTAGATCCGGGCGGCAGGACTTACGAGCAGTACTTC	CASSLDPGGRTYEQYF
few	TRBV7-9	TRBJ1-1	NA	TGTGCCAGCAGCCCTCTCGCGGGAGACACTGAAGCTTTCTTT	CASSPLAGDTEAFF
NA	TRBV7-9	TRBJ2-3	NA	TGTGCCAGCAGCTTAGATACAGCTGCAGATACGCAGTATTTT	CASSLDTAADTQYF
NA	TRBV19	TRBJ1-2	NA	TGTGCCAGTAGTATTTGGGGGAAGGAGGGCTACACCTTC	CASSIWGKEGYTF
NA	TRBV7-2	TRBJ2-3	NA	TGTGCCAGCAGCGAGGCGGGGGCGTGGGGTAGCACAGATACGCAGTATTTT	CASSEAGAWGSTDTQYF
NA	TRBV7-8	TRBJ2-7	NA	TGTGCCAGCAGCTCCCAAGACAGCAAACTCTACGAGCAGTACTTC	CASSSQDSKLYEQYF
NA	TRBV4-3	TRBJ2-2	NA	TGCGCCAGCAGCCAAGATTGGGGGACCGGGGAGCTGTTTTTT	CASSQDWGTGELFF
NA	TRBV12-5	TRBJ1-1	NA	TGTGCTAGCATCCCGGACATAGACACTGAAGCTTTCTTT	CASIPDIDTEAFF
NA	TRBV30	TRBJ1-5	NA	TGTGCCTGGAGTTATCGGGAGCATTATAGCAATCAGCCCCAGCATTTT	CAWSYREHYSNQPQHF
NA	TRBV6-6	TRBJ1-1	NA	TGTGCCAGCAGTCACGAACTCATTGGGGCTTTCTTT	CASSHELIGAFF
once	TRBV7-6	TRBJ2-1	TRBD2	TGTGCCAGCAGCTTTTCCAGTCGGGAGGTGGGCAATGAGCAGTTCTTC	CASSFSSREVGNEQFF
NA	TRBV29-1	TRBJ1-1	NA	TGCAGCGTTGGAGTCGGGAACACTGAAGCTTTCTTT	CSVGVGNTEAFF
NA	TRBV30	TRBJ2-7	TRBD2	TGTGCCTGGAGGCGATTTAGCGGGACCCACGAGCAGTACTTC	CAWRRFSGTHEQYF
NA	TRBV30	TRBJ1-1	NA	TGTGCCTGGGAGACCGATAAAGGTAACACTGAAGCTTTCTTT	CAWETDKGNTEAFF
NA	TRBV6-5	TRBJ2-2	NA	TGTGCCAGCGGGGACGGGGAGCTGTTTTTT	CASGDGELFF
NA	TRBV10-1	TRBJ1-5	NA	TGCGCCAGCAGTGAGTTCCGCGGATATCAGCCCCAGCATTTT	CASSEFRGYQPQHF
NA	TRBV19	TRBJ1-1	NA	TGTGCCAGTAGTATAGTCGGCAGACTGAACACTGAAGCTTTCTTT	CASSIVGRLNTEAFF
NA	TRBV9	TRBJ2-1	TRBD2	TGTGCCAGCAGTTCCACTCCGGGACTAGCGGCCCGGGAGCAGTTCTTC	CASSSTPGLAAREQFF
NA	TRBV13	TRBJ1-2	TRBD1	TGTGCCAGCAGCCCTCCTTATACAGGGGGAAATAACTATGGCTACACCTTC	CASSPPYTGGNNYGYTF
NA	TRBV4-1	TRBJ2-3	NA	TGCGCCAGCAGCCAAGATACGTCTACATACACAGATACGCAGTATTTT	CASSQDTSTYTDTQYF
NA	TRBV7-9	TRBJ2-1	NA	TGTGCCAGCAGCTTTGGGGTAGCGGTTTACAATGAGCAGTTCTTC	CASSFGVAVYNEQFF
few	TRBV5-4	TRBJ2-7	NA	TGTGCCAGCAGCTCGCAGGACTTAGCCCACGAGCAGTACTTC	CASSSQDLAHEQYF
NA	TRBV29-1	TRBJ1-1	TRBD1	TGCAGCGGCTCCGGGACAGAGAAGTCGGGCACTGAAGCTTTCTTT	CSGSGTEKSGTEAFF
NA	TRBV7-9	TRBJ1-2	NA	TGTGCCAGCATCTCTACAGGGAGGGGTGGCTACACCTTC	CASISTGRGGYTF
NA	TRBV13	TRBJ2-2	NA	TGTGCCAGCAGCTTAGGCCTGGGACTCCTGAACACCGGGGAGCTGTTTTTT	CASSLGLGLLNTGELFF
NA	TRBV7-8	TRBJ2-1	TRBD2	TGTGCCAGCAGCTTACGGGGGGATGAGCAGTTCTTC	CASSLRGDEQFF
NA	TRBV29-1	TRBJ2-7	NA	TGCAGCGTGGGAGCCTATCAAGGGGTCTCCTACGAGCAGTACTTC	CSVGAYQGVSYEQYF
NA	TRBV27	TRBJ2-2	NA	TGTGCCAGCAGTTTAGGACTGATGAACACCGGGGAGCTGTTTTTT	CASSLGLMNTGELFF
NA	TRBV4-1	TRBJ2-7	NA	TGCGCCAGCAGCCAAGCAGGGGTCTACGAGCAGTACTTC	CASSQAGVYEQYF
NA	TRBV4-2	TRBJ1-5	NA	TGTGCCAGCAGCATAGGGTACCAGGGGAATCAGCCCCAGCATTTT	CASSIGYQGNQPQHF
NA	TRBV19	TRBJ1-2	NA	TGTGCCAGTATCATAGGCGGGGGCGCCTATGGCTACACCTTC	CASIIGGGAYGYTF
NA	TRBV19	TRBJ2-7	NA	TGTGCCAGTAGTATGGGTACCTACGAGCAGTACTTC	CASSMGTYEQYF
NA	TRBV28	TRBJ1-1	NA	TGTGCCAGCAGTTTAAATCAGGTGCGCACTGAAGCTTTCTTT	CASSLNQVRTEAFF
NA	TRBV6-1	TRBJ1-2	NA	TGTGCCAGCAGTGAAATCGTAGGGCGCTATGGCTACACCTTC	CASSEIVGRYGYTF
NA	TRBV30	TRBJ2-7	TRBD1	TGTGCGGCCAGGGGGACGTCGAGCTACGAGCAGTACTTC	CAARGTSSYEQYF
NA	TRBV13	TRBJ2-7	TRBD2	TGTGCCAGCAGCTTACACACACAGGCTAGCGGGCCTCTACTGACGCCCTACGAGCAGTACTTC	CASSLHTQASGPLLTPYEQYF
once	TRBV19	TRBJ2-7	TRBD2	TGTGCCAGTAGCCCTAGCGGTTACGAGCAGTACTTC	CASSPSGYEQYF